The 10 T cell receptor beta chains given below trace back to one sample, sequenced in a study of blood T cell repertoires in COVID-19. Assay used: immunoSEQ multiplex PCR; TCRdb lists only in-frame clones, some missing. This table holds approximately 360,000 clones, around 87% found once. The sample taken for sequencing was PBMCs or T cells enriched from blood (not recorded which). The receptors originated from a middle-aged man in a cohort exposed to, infected with or recovered from COVID-19 (not recorded which).

This chain links TRBV5-1 with TRBJ2-3; 10 bases are shared with TRBD2. Looked up from germline, CDR1 is SGHRS and CDR2 is YFSETQ. Trimming cost V 4 bases and J 2 bases; bases outside gene matches: 7. CDR3 size: 16 residues. CDR3 residues: CASSATSGINTDTQYF. As DNA, the CDR3 is TGCGCCAGCAGCGCCACTAGCGGGATAAACACAGATACGCAGTATTTT.

The genes are TRBV7-3 and TRBJ1-6, with D possibly matching TRBD1 (6 bases). This CDR3 contains 16 residues. Between the trimmed V and J ends, which lost 5 bases and 3 bases, there was a span of 14 bases. Germline V gene sequence: CDR1 SGHTA, CDR2 FQGTGA. CDR3 bases: TGTGCCAGCAGCCTACAGGGTTACGGCTATAATTCACCCCTCCACTTT. This sequence encodes CASSLQGYGYNSPLHF.

V usage is TRBV27 and J usage is TRBJ2-1; 9 nucleotides align to TRBD2. CDR1 MNHEY and CDR2 SMNVEV come from the germline V gene (reference sequence). The CDR3 is 18 residues long. The junction had 11 bases not matched to a gene; V was cut back by 5 bases and J by 0 bases. The CDR3 DNA sequence: TGTGCCAGCAGTGTATTACCGGGACTAGCAGGCTCCTACAATGAGCAGTTCTTC. Its translation: CASSVLPGLAGSYNEQFF.

The CDR3 spells CASSSGAPPEKLFF. The CDR3 DNA sequence: TGTGCCAGCAGTTCAGGGGCCCCCCCTGAAAAACTGTTTTTT. The gene calls are TRBV28 and TRBJ1-4; D is perhaps TRBD1 (6 bases). This CDR3 has 14 amino acids. Looked up from germline, CDR1 is MDHEN and CDR2 is SYDVKM. V lost 4 bases and J lost 7, with 13 bases in between.

This clone was counted a few times. The CDR3 sequence is CASSLGWGADTEAFF. CDR3 nucleotides: TGCGCCAGCAGCTTGGGGTGGGGCGCGGACACTGAAGCTTTCTTT. The chain couples TRBV5-1 to TRBJ1-1, with D possibly being TRBD1 (5 bases). Trimming pared 0 bases from V and 3 bases from J, leaving 12 bases between. The germline CDR1 and CDR2 sequences are SGHRS and YFSETQ. The CDR3 extends over 15 amino acids.

The chain joins TRBV29-1 to TRBJ2-1, with D possibly TRBD1 on 5 matching bases. Germline CDR1 and CDR2: SQVTM and ANQGSEA. This CDR3 is built from 13 residues. The V end lost 1 base, the J end lost 9 bases, and 13 bases lay between the germline ends. CDR3 sequence: CSVEVLQGSEQFF. The CDR3 coding sequence is TGCAGCGTTGAAGTCCTCCAGGGCTCTGAGCAGTTCTTC.

CDR3 loop: CASSIRLAGGSDTQYF. The CDR3 nucleotides are TGTGCCAGTAGTATTCGTCTAGCGGGAGGTTCAGATACGCAGTATTTT. The chain links TRBV19 to TRBJ2-3; 11 bases agree with TRBD2. The V and J ends lost 3 bases and 4 bases, in that order; junction bases with no gene match: 6. CDR1 and CDR2 from the germline V gene are LNHDA and SQIVND (reference sequence). The CDR3 spans 16 residues.

The CDR3 is CASSLGTSEKETQYF. The DNA for the CDR3 is TGTGCCAGCAGCCTTGGGACTAGCGAGAAAGAGACCCAGTACTTC. The genes are TRBV4-2 and TRBJ2-5; 10 bases line up with TRBD2. V trimming: 4 bases; J trimming: 3 bases; junction bases outside the gene matches: 5. Germline V CDR1 and CDR2: LGHNA, YNFKEQ. The CDR3 spans 15 residues.

This clone was recorded a few times. The chain uses TRBV2 and TRBJ2-7, with D maybe TRBD1 (6 bases). The CDR3 is 11 amino acids. Trimming stripped 8 bases from V and 6 bases from J, with 11 bases between. CDR1 and CDR2 (germline): SNHLY, FYNNEI. CDR3 amino acids: CASHRDREQYF. CDR3 nucleotide sequence: TGTGCCAGCCACAGGGACCGCGAGCAGTACTTC.

This clone is labeled as medium-sized (0.01 to 0.1%). CDR3 coding DNA: TGTGCCAGCAGCCCCGGCAATGAGCAGTTCTTC. Amino acids: CASSPGNEQFF. The V gene is TRBV7-6, the J gene TRBJ2-1; no reliable D call. The CDR3 runs to 11 residues. Trimming took 5 bases from V and 6 from J, leaving 5 bases between them. Germline assignment: CDR1 SGHVS and CDR2 FNYEAQ.